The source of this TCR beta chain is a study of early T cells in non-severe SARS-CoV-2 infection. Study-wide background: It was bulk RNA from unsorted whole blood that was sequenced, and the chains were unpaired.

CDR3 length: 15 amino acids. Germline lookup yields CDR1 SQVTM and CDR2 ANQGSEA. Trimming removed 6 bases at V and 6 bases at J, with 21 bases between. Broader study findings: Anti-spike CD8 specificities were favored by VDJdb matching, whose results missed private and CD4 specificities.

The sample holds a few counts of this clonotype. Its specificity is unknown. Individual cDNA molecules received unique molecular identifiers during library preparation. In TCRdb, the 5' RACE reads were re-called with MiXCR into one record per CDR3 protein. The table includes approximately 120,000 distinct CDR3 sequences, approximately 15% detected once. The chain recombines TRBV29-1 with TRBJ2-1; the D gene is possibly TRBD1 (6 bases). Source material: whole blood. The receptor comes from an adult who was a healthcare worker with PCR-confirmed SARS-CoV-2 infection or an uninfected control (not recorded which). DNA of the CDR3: TGCAGCGTAGGACAGTCAAGTAACCTCATCAATGAGCAGTTCTTC. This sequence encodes CSVGQSSNLINEQFF.